The entry below describes one TCR beta chain. From CD4+ cells came CD45RA+ naive and CD45RA-negative memory subsets. This entry comes from a study of shared clonotypes between healthy human individuals. Some clones are missing from TCRdb's copy, which holds only in-frame ones; the method was immunoSEQ multiplex PCR. Of about 2.4 million clones in the sample, roughly 93% were seen once. Trimming took 3 bases from V and 5 from J; bases not matched to a gene: 12. Germline CDR1 is MNHEY and CDR2 is SVGAGI. CDR3 length equals 16 residues. The clonotype was recovered from a man younger than 35 in good health. Some clones in this sample may be carry-over from other donors' samples. J is TRBJ2-5 and V is TRBV6-5; TRBD1 aligns across 7 bases. The source material was naive CD4+ T cells from PBMCs. The subset was: CD45RA+ positively selected. In nucleotides, the CDR3 is TGTGCCAGCAGTTATGGAAACAGGGGCCTAATGGAGACCCAGTACTTC. Amino acids: CASSYGNRGLMETQYF.